These T cell receptor beta chains were read from a single sample in a study of graft-versus-host responses after intestinal transplantation. These receptors have no known antigen. Clones were read by immunoSEQ multiplex PCR, and TCRdb kept only the in-frame ones, dropping some. The table records approximately 97,000 clones, roughly 91% of them present only once. The source was unstimulated CD4+ T cells sorted from spleen or lymph node cells, collected before transplant. These receptor sequences come from a human donor who was the organ donor for an intestinal transplant. Each CDR3 is given with its conserved first and last residue. Each record gives: V gene, CDR3 length, clone size, D gene, J gene, CDR3 protein, CDR3 DNA. D genes are given only for firm matches. The size entry is marked missing in some rows and otherwise reads once, few, many or a size class.

V: TRBV6-1; length: 16; size: -; D: -; J: TRBJ1-3; CDR3: CASSEGRVASGNTIYF; DNA: TGTGCCAGCAGTGAAGGCAGGGTGGCATCTGGAAACACCATATATTTT
V: TRBV25-1; length: 14; size: -; D: -; J: TRBJ1-3; CDR3: CASSEFGSGNTIYF; DNA: TGTGCCAGCAGTGAATTCGGCTCTGGAAACACCATATATTTT
V: TRBV16; length: 11; size: once; D: -; J: TRBJ2-7; CDR3: CASSQWHEQYF; DNA: TGTGCCAGCAGCCAATGGCACGAGCAGTACTTC
V: TRBV6-5; length: 15; size: -; D: TRBD1; J: TRBJ2-7; CDR3: CASRLAGTGTHEQYF; DNA: TGTGCCAGCAGGCTAGCCGGGACAGGTACTCACGAGCAGTACTTC
V: TRBV6-1; length: 13; size: few; D: TRBD1; J: TRBJ2-2; CDR3: CASRRTGSGELFF; DNA: TGTGCCAGCAGGAGGACAGGATCCGGGGAGCTGTTTTTT
V: TRBV25-1; length: 13; size: -; D: -; J: TRBJ2-7; CDR3: CASSALEAYEQYF; DNA: TGTGCCAGCAGTGCCCTCGAGGCCTACGAGCAGTACTTC
V: TRBV28; length: 14; size: -; D: -; J: TRBJ2-7; CDR3: CASSWRGPHYEQYF; DNA: TGTGCCAGCAGTTGGCGGGGGCCACACTACGAGCAGTACTTC
V: TRBV10-3; length: 15; size: -; D: -; J: TRBJ2-5; CDR3: CAISESAGYQETQYF; DNA: TGTGCCATCAGTGAGTCGGCGGGGTACCAAGAGACCCAGTACTTC
V: TRBV5-1; length: 14; size: -; D: -; J: TRBJ2-4; CDR3: CASSLAAESNIQYF; DNA: TGCGCCAGCAGCTTGGCCGCGGAGTCAAACATTCAGTACTTC
V: TRBV6-5; length: 14; size: -; D: -; J: TRBJ2-3; CDR3: CASSGHKPSDTQYF; DNA: TGTGCCAGCAGCGGACATAAACCCTCAGATACGCAGTATTTT
V: TRBV10-3; length: 12; size: -; D: -; J: TRBJ2-3; CDR3: CAISASADTQYF; DNA: TGTGCCATCAGTGCATCCGCGGATACGCAGTATTTT
V: TRBV6-5; length: 14; size: -; D: -; J: TRBJ1-6; CDR3: CASTSAGRGWPLHF; DNA: TGTGCCAGCACCTCCGCGGGACGCGGTTGGCCCCTCCACTTT
V: TRBV13; length: 17; size: -; D: TRBD2; J: TRBJ2-1; CDR3: CASSSPYAGLGTGEQFF; DNA: TGTGCCAGCAGCTCCCCTTATGCGGGACTAGGGACGGGGGAGCAGTTCTTC
V: TRBV27; length: 15; size: -; D: TRBD1; J: TRBJ2-2; CDR3: CASRRDRGNTGELFF; DNA: TGTGCCAGCAGAAGGGACAGGGGAAACACCGGGGAGCTGTTTTTT
V: TRBV28; length: 14; size: -; D: -; J: TRBJ1-4; CDR3: CASSVAGGNEKLFF; DNA: TGTGCCAGTTCTGTGGCGGGGGGGAATGAAAAACTGTTTTTT
V: TRBV7-2; length: 14; size: -; D: TRBD1; J: TRBJ2-5; CDR3: CASSLGTVQETQYF; DNA: TGTGCCAGCAGCTTGGGGACAGTACAAGAGACCCAGTACTTC
V: TRBV4-1; length: 19; size: -; D: TRBD1; J: TRBJ2-6; CDR3: CASSQPGQRLGAGANVLTF; DNA: TGCGCCAGCAGCCAGCCGGGACAGAGATTAGGGGCTGGGGCCAACGTCCTGACTTTC
V: TRBV10-3; length: 12; size: -; D: -; J: TRBJ2-1; CDR3: CAISGSPYEQFF; DNA: TGTGCCATCAGCGGGAGTCCGTATGAGCAGTTCTTC
V: TRBV5-4; length: 16; size: -; D: -; J: TRBJ2-5; CDR3: CASSLAFGRSKETQYF; DNA: TGTGCCAGCAGCTTGGCGTTTGGGCGTAGTAAAGAGACCCAGTACTTC
V: TRBV10-2; length: 14; size: -; D: -; J: TRBJ1-2; CDR3: CASSDPGILYGYTF; DNA: TGCGCCAGCAGTGACCCAGGAATACTCTATGGCTACACCTTC
V: TRBV11-2; length: 13; size: -; D: -; J: TRBJ2-3; CDR3: CASSLGLTDTQYF; DNA: TGTGCCAGCAGCTTAGGACTAACAGATACGCAGTATTTT
V: TRBV13; length: 17; size: -; D: TRBD1; J: TRBJ2-7; CDR3: CASSLEGASWGTYEQYF; DNA: TGTGCCAGCAGCTTAGAGGGGGCTAGCTGGGGTACCTACGAGCAGTACTTC
V: TRBV4-2; length: 15; size: -; D: -; J: TRBJ2-7; CDR3: CASSQDQGKNYEQYF; DNA: TGTGCCAGCAGCCAAGATCAGGGGAAGAATTACGAGCAGTACTTC
V: TRBV4-2; length: 17; size: -; D: TRBD1; J: TRBJ2-6; CDR3: CASSQPGQGSGANVLTF; DNA: TGTGCCAGCAGCCAACCGGGACAGGGGTCTGGGGCCAACGTCCTGACTTTC
V: TRBV6-4; length: 19; size: -; D: TRBD1; J: TRBJ2-1; CDR3: CASTNRDRIKGSSYNEQFF; DNA: TGTGCCAGCACCAACCGGGACAGGATTAAGGGTAGCTCCTACAATGAGCAGTTCTTC
V: TRBV4-2; length: 14; size: -; D: TRBD1; J: TRBJ2-7; CDR3: CASSQGTGGHEQYF; DNA: TGTGCCAGCAGCCAAGGGACAGGGGGCCACGAGCAGTACTTC
V: TRBV9; length: 17; size: -; D: TRBD2; J: TRBJ2-2; CDR3: CASSPRLAGVNTGELFF; DNA: TGTGCCAGCAGCCCCAGACTAGCGGGGGTAAACACCGGGGAGCTGTTTTTT
V: TRBV2; length: 12; size: few; D: -; J: TRBJ2-2; CDR3: CASIFSAGELFF; DNA: TGTGCCAGCATTTTCAGCGCCGGGGAGCTGTTTTTT
V: TRBV2; length: 16; size: -; D: -; J: TRBJ1-2; CDR3: CASSETGGKVNYGYTF; DNA: TGTGCCAGCAGTGAAACTGGGGGCAAGGTTAACTATGGCTACACCTTC
V: TRBV4-3; length: 15; size: -; D: -; J: TRBJ1-2; CDR3: CASSRNRDFNYGYTF; DNA: TGCGCCAGCAGCCGGAATAGGGACTTTAACTATGGCTACACCTTC
V: TRBV28; length: 16; size: -; D: TRBD2; J: TRBJ2-2; CDR3: CASSSSGGSNTGELFF; DNA: TGTGCCAGCAGTAGTAGCGGGGGATCGAACACCGGGGAGCTGTTTTTT
V: TRBV19; length: 14; size: -; D: TRBD1; J: TRBJ1-4; CDR3: CASRAGTGPEKLFF; DNA: TGTGCCAGTAGGGCCGGGACAGGCCCTGAAAAACTGTTTTTT
V: TRBV7-9; length: 19; size: -; D: TRBD2; J: TRBJ2-2; CDR3: CASSLRASGYQTNTGELFF; DNA: TGTGCCAGCAGCTTAAGGGCTAGCGGCTATCAGACGAACACCGGGGAGCTGTTTTTT
V: TRBV28; length: 11; size: few; D: -; J: TRBJ2-7; CDR3: CASSEGTEQYF; DNA: TGTGCCAGCAGTGAGGGTACCGAGCAGTACTTC
V: TRBV18; length: 15; size: -; D: -; J: TRBJ2-5; CDR3: CASSPLTRSQETQYF; DNA: TGTGCCAGCTCACCACTGACTAGGTCGCAAGAGACCCAGTACTTC
V: TRBV11-2; length: 15; size: -; D: TRBD2; J: TRBJ2-3; CDR3: CASSPRLALRDTQYF; DNA: TGTGCCAGCAGCCCCAGACTAGCTTTGCGGGATACGCAGTATTTT
V: TRBV18; length: 12; size: -; D: -; J: TRBJ2-3; CDR3: CASSTRTDTQYF; DNA: TGTGCCAGCTCAACTAGAACAGATACGCAGTATTTT
V: TRBV4-1; length: 16; size: -; D: TRBD2; J: TRBJ2-2; CDR3: CASSQAAGANTGELFF; DNA: TGCGCCAGCAGCCAAGCAGCGGGGGCGAACACCGGGGAGCTGTTTTTT
V: TRBV5-4; length: 16; size: -; D: -; J: TRBJ1-6; CDR3: CASSLYGGSYNSPLHF; DNA: TGTGCCAGCAGCTTGTATGGCGGCTCCTATAATTCACCCCTCCACTTT
V: TRBV7-2; length: 15; size: -; D: TRBD2; J: TRBJ2-1; CDR3: CASSLRRGSENEQFF; DNA: TGTGCCAGCAGCTTAAGGCGGGGGTCTGAAAATGAGCAGTTCTTC
V: TRBV28; length: 15; size: -; D: TRBD1; J: TRBJ1-2; CDR3: CASRRGGATLLGYTF; DNA: TGTGCCAGCCGAAGAGGGGGCGCGACTCTCCTTGGCTACACCTTC
V: TRBV18; length: 14; size: once; D: TRBD1; J: TRBJ1-4; CDR3: CASSPDRGWEKLFF; DNA: TGTGCCAGCTCACCCGACAGGGGGTGGGAAAAACTGTTTTTT
V: TRBV4-2; length: 15; size: -; D: -; J: TRBJ2-3; CDR3: CASSQGLGAADTQYF; DNA: TGTGCCAGCAGCCAGGGGTTGGGGGCGGCAGATACGCAGTATTTT
V: TRBV11-2; length: 15; size: once; D: -; J: TRBJ2-1; CDR3: CASSKRQDPYNEQFF; DNA: TGTGCCAGCAGCAAAAGACAGGATCCCTACAATGAGCAGTTCTTC
V: TRBV11-3; length: 13; size: -; D: -; J: TRBJ1-2; CDR3: CASSTRTGSDYTF; DNA: TGTGCCAGCAGCACCCGAACAGGCTCTGACTACACCTTC
V: TRBV5-1; length: 13; size: -; D: TRBD2; J: TRBJ2-7; CDR3: CASSRSGPGEQYF; DNA: TGCGCCAGCAGTCGTAGCGGGCCGGGCGAGCAGTACTTC
V: TRBV4-2; length: 13; size: -; D: -; J: TRBJ1-5; CDR3: CASSRGSNQPQHF; DNA: TGTGCCAGCAGCAGGGGGTCGAATCAGCCCCAGCATTTT
V: TRBV4-3; length: 17; size: -; D: -; J: TRBJ1-2; CDR3: CASSQDQRNYYHYGYTF; DNA: TGCGCCAGCAGCCAAGACCAAAGGAACTATTACCATTATGGCTACACCTTC
V: TRBV5-1; length: 14; size: -; D: TRBD1; J: TRBJ1-1; CDR3: CASSSVDRVAEAFF; DNA: TGCGCCAGCAGCTCGGTGGACAGGGTGGCTGAAGCTTTCTTT
V: TRBV28; length: 12; size: -; D: -; J: TRBJ1-1; CDR3: CASSRQATEAFF; DNA: TGTGCCAGCAGCCGCCAGGCCACTGAAGCTTTCTTT
V: TRBV28; length: 12; size: -; D: -; J: TRBJ1-3; CDR3: CASRGGWNTIYF; DNA: TGTGCCAGCAGGGGGGGGTGGAACACCATATATTTT